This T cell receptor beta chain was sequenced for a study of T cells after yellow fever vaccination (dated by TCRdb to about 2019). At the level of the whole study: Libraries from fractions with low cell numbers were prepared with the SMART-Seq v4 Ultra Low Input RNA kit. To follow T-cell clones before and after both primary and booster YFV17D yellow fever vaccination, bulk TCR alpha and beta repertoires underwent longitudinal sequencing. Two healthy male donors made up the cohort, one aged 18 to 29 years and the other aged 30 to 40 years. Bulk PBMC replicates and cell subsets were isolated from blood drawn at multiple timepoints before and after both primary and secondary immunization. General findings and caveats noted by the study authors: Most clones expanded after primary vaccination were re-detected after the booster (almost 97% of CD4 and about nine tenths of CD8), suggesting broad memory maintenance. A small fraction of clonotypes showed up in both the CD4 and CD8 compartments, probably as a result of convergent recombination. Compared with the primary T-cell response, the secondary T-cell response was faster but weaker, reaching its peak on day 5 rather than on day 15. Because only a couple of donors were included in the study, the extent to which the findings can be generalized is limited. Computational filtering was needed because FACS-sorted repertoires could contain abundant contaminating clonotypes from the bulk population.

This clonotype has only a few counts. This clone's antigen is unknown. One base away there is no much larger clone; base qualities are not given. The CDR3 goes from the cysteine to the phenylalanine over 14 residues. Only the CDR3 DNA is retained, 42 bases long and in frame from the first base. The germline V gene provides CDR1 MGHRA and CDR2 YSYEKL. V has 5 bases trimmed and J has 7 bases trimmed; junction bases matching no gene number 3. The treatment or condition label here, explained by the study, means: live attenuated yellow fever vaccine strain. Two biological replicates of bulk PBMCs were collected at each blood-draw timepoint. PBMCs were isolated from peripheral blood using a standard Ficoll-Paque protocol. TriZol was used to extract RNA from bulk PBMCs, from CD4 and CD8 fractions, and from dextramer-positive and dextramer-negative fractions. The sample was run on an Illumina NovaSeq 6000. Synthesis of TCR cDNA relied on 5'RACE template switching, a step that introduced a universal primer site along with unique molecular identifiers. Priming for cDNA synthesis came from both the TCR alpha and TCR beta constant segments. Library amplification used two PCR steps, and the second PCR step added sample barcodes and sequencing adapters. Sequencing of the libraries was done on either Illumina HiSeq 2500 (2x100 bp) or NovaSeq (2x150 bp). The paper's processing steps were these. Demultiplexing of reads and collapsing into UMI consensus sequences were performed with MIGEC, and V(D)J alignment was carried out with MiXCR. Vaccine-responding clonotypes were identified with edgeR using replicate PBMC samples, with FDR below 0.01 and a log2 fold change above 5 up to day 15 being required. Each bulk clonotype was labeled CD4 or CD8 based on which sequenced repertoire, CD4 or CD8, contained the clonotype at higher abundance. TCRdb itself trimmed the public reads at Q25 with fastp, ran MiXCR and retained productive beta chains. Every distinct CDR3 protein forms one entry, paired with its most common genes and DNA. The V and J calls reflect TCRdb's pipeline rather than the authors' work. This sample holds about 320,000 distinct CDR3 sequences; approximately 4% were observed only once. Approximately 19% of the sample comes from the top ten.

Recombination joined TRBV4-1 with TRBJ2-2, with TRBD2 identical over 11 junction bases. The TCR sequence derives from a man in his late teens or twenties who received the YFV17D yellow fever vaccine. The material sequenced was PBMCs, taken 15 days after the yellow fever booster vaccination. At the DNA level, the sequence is TGCGCCAGCAGCGTTCTAGCGGGGGGCGGGGAGCTGTTTTTT. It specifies CASSVLAGGGELFF.